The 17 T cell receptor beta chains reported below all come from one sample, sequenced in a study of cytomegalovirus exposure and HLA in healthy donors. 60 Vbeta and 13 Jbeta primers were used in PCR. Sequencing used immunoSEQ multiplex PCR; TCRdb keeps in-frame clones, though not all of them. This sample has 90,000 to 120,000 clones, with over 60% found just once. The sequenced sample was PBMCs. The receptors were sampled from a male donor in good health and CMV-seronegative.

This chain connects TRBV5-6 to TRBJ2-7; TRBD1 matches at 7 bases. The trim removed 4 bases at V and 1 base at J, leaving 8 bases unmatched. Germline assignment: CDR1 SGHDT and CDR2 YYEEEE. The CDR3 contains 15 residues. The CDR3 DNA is TGTGCCAGCAGCCCGGTCGGGACAGAATCCTACGAGCAGTACTTC. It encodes CASSPVGTESYEQYF.

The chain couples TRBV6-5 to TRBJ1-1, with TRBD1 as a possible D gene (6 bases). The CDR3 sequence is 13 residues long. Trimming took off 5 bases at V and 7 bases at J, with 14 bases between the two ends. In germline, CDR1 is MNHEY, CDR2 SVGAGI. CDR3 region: CASSQDSRGEAFF. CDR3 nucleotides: TGTGCCAGCAGTCAGGACAGTCGGGGTGAAGCTTTCTTT.

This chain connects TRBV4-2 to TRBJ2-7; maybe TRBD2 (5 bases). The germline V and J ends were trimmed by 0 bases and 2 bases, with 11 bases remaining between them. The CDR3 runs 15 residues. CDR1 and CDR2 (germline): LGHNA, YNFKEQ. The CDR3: CASSQEAASTYEQYF. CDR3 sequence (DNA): TGTGCCAGCAGCCAAGAAGCGGCGAGCACCTACGAGCAGTACTTC.

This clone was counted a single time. CDR3 sequence (DNA): TGTGCCAGCAGCCCCGAGGCGGGAGGCCACTACGAGCAGTACTTC. As protein: CASSPEAGGHYEQYF. The rearrangement joins TRBV7-2 to TRBJ2-7; 8 bases match TRBD2. Losses at the gene ends were 5 bases for V and 3 bases for J; bases not matched to a gene: 9. CDR3 size: 15 residues. Germline V gives CDR1 SGHTA, CDR2 FQGNSA. The full variable domain, with the rest looked up from reference TRBV7-2 and TRBJ2-7, is GAGVSQSPSNKVTEKGKDVELRCDPISGHTALYWYRQSLGQGLEFLIYFQGNSAPDKSGLPSDRFSAERTGGSVSTLTIQRTQQEDSAVYLCASSPEAGGHYEQYFGPGTRLTVT.

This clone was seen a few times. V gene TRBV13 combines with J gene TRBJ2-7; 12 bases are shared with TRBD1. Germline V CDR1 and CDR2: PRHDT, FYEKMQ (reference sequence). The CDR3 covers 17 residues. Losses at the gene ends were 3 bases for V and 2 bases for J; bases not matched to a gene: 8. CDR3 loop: CASSFQGGQGAAYEQYF. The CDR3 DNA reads TGTGCCAGCAGCTTTCAGGGGGGACAGGGGGCCGCCTACGAGCAGTACTTC.

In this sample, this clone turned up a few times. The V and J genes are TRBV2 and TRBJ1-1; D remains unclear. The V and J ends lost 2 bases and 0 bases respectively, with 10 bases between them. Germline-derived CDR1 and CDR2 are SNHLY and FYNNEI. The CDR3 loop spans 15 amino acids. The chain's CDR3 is CASSEQVGMNTEAFF. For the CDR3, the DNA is TGTGCCAGCAGTGAACAGGTGGGCATGAACACTGAAGCTTTCTTT.

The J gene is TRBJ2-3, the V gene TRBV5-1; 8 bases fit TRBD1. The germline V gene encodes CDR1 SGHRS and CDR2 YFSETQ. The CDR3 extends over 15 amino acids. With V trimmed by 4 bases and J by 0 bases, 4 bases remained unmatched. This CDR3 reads CASSNGTGSTDTQYF. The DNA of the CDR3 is TGCGCCAGCAGCAACGGGACAGGCAGCACAGATACGCAGTATTTT.

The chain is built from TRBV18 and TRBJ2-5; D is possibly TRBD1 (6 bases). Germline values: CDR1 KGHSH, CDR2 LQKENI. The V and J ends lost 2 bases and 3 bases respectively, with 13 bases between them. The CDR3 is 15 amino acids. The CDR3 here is CASSPATGTKETQYF. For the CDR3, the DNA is TGTGCCAGCTCACCAGCTACGGGGACAAAAGAGACCCAGTACTTC.

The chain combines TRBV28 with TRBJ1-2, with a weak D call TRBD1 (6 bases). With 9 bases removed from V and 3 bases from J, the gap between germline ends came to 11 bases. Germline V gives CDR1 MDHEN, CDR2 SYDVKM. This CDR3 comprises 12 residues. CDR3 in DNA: TGTGCCAGTGAACAGGGAGACTATGGCTACACCTTC. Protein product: CASEQGDYGYTF.

DNA for the CDR3: TGTGCCACTTTACGCCCAGGGTATTGGGAGACCCAGTACTTC. Protein sequence: CATLRPGYWETQYF. The rearrangement links TRBV6-1 to TRBJ2-5, with TRBD1 as a possible D gene (5 bases). V was cut by 10 bases and J by 5 bases, with 20 bases left in between. The CDR3 contains 14 residues. Germline CDR1 MNHNS, CDR2 SASEGT.

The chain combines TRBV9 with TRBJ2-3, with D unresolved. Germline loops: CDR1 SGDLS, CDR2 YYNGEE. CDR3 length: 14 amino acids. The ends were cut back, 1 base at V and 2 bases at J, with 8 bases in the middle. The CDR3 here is CASSVMYPTDTQYF. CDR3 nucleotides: TGTGCCAGCAGCGTAATGTATCCCACAGATACGCAGTATTTT.

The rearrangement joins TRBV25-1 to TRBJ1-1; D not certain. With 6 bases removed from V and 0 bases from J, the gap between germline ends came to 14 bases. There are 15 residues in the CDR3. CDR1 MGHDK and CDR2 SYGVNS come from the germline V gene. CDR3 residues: CASSKAGGMNTEAFF. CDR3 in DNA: TGTGCCAGCAGCAAGGCGGGCGGCATGAACACTGAAGCTTTCTTT.

The CDR3 DNA is TGCGCCAGCAGCTTGACGTCCGGGGATCAGCCCCAGCATTTT. It specifies CASSLTSGDQPQHF. The chain combines TRBV5-1 with TRBJ1-5; D is unresolved. The CDR3 extends over 14 amino acids. Trimming took off 1 base at V and 5 bases at J, with 10 bases between the two ends. Germline loops: CDR1 SGHRS, CDR2 YFSETQ.

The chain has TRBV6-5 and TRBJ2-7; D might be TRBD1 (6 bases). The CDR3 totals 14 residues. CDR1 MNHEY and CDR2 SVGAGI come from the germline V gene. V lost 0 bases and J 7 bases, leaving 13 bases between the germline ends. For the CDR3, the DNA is TGTGCCAGCAGTTACTCGAGACAGGCTGGGGAGCAGTACTTC. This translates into CASSYSRQAGEQYF.

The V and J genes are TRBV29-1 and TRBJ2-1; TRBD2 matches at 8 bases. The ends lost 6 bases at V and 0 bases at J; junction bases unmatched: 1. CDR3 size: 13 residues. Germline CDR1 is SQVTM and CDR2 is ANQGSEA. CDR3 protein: CSVSGGSYNEQFF. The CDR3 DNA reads TGCAGCGTCAGCGGGGGCTCCTACAATGAGCAGTTCTTC.

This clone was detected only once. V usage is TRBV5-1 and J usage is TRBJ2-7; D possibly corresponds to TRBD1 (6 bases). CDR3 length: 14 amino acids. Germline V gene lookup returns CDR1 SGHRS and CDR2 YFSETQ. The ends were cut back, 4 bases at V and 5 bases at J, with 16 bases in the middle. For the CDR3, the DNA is TGCGCCAGCAGCATCCGGACAGAGGGGGACGAGCAGTACTTC. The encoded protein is CASSIRTEGDEQYF.

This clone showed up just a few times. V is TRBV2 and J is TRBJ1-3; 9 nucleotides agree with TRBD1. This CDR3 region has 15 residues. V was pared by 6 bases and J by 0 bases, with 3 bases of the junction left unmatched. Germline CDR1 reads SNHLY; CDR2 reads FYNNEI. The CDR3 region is CASRGQGPSGNTIYF. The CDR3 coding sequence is TGTGCCAGCAGGGGACAGGGCCCCTCTGGAAACACCATATATTTT.